The entry below describes one TCR beta chain. The junction and the germline gene differ at one end; a read error may be behind it. Extraction yielded at least 5 micrograms of total RNA per sample. The data were taken from a study of blood T cells in healthy people across ages. A second PCR, run for about 6 to 11 cycles, used a sample-barcoded 5' primer plus a J-beta primer mix. All samples yielded 3 million or more CDR3-containing paired-end reads. TCRdb recomputed calls from the 5' RACE reads with MiXCR, one row per CDR3 protein. The table has around 800,000 distinct CDR3 sequences, around a quarter seen once. These data were likewise used in another study, on T cells of mothers and their children. From that study: Sequencing revealed no T cell clones that were persistent and microchimeric.

The material sequenced was blood. This sequence originates from a boy aged 5-17 years in good health.

CDR3 sequence: CSSSLGAGFNYGYTF. The CDR3 bases are TGTTCCAGCAGCTTAGGGGCCGGGTTCAACTATGGCTACACCTTC. This rearrangement joins TRBV7-9 to TRBJ1-2, with D possibly TRBD1 on 5 matching bases. The CDR3 has 15 amino acids. The germline V gene encodes CDR1 SEHNR and CDR2 FQNEAQ (reference sequence). Variable domain in full (rest from reference TRBV7-9 and TRBJ1-2): DTGVSQNPRHKITKRGQNVTFRCDPISEHNRLYWYRQTLGQGPEFLTYFQNEAQLEKSRLLSDRFSAERPKGSFSTLEIQRTEQGDSAMYLCSSSLGAGFNYGYTFGSGTRLTVV.